This T cell receptor (beta chain) was obtained from a study of shared clonotypes between healthy human individuals. CDR1 and CDR2 (germline): MNHEY, SMNVEV (reference sequence). Trimming took 5 bases from V and 5 from J; bases not matched to a gene: 5. This CDR3 is 16 amino acids long. As for this clone: Antigen unknown.

Each subset's genomic DNA was split evenly across several immunoSEQ plates. Repertoires were generated with immunoSEQ multiplex PCR, while TCRdb's copy carries only in-frame clones and drops some. In the table there are more than 2 million clones, approximately 94% of which are singletons. Findings and caveats of the study: The represented genetic and exposure-history diversity was limited by the small number of donors.

The source of this sequence is a man between 18 and 29 years old in good health. The V gene is TRBV27, the J gene TRBJ2-5; 16 bases match TRBD2. The sample consisted of naive CD4+ T cells sorted from blood. Noted subset: CD45RA+ positively selected. This chain's CDR3 is CASSPGTSGRVETQYF. The DNA of the CDR3 is TGTGCCAGCAGTCCCGGGACTAGCGGGAGGGTTGAGACCCAGTACTTC.